Listed below are T cell receptor beta chains from one sample, sequenced in a study of graft-versus-host responses after intestinal transplantation. Their antigens are not known. Using immunoSEQ multiplex PCR, the repertoire was profiled, and TCRdb retains in-frame clones only, with some absent. The repertoire includes over 85,000 clones, approximately 95% of them detected once, and less than 0.6% sits in the top ten. The source was unstimulated CD8+ T cells sorted from spleen or lymph node cells, collected before intestinal transplant. The receptors stem from a human donor who received an intestinal transplant. Each CDR3 is given with its conserved first and last residue. A D gene is named only where the DNA matches it firmly. The size field is filled for only some rows; it gives once, few, many or a size class.

D,V,size,J,CDR3,DNA
-,TRBV11-2,-,TRBJ1-3,CASSLWSGSGNTIYF,TGTGCCAGCAGCTTATGGTCAGGATCGGGAAACACCATATATTTT
-,TRBV19,-,TRBJ1-2,CASSPQVLANYGYTF,TGTGCCAGTAGTCCCCAGGTTTTAGCTAACTATGGCTACACCTTC
TRBD1,TRBV4-1,-,TRBJ1-6,CASSQDLGQGINSPLHF,TGCGCCAGCAGCCAAGATCTGGGACAGGGGATTAACTCACCCCTCCACTTT
-,TRBV6-1,-,TRBJ1-1,CASTLQGMNAEAFF,TGTGCCAGCACCCTCCAGGGTATGAACGCTGAAGCTTTCTTT
TRBD2,TRBV30,-,TRBJ2-7,CAWEKGTSGRFYEQYF,TGTGCCTGGGAGAAAGGGACTAGCGGGAGGTTTTACGAGCAGTACTTC
-,TRBV6-1,-,TRBJ2-7,CASSDPDRRVFHEQYF,TGTGCCAGCAGTGACCCCGACAGGAGAGTTTTCCACGAGCAGTACTTC
TRBD2,TRBV5-1,-,TRBJ2-1,CASSPGLAGVYKWDEQFF,TGCGCCAGCAGCCCGGGACTAGCGGGAGTGTATAAGTGGGATGAGCAGTTCTTC
-,TRBV30,-,TRBJ1-1,CAWSPTVNTEAFF,TGTGCCTGGAGCCCGACAGTGAACACTGAAGCTTTCTTT
TRBD2,TRBV7-8,once,TRBJ2-1,CASSPPLAGVGNEQFF,TGTGCCAGCAGCCCGCCCCTAGCGGGAGTGGGGAATGAGCAGTTCTTC
-,TRBV5-6,-,TRBJ1-5,CASSWQGISNQPQHF,TGTGCCAGCAGCTGGCAGGGGATAAGCAATCAGCCCCAGCATTTT
-,TRBV4-1,-,TRBJ2-1,CASSQVGGEGRNEQFF,TGCGCCAGCAGCCAAGTAGGGGGGGAGGGCCGGAATGAGCAGTTCTTC
TRBD2,TRBV11-1,-,TRBJ2-3,CASSLEASGGSTDTQYF,TGTGCCAGCAGCTTAGAGGCTAGCGGGGGGAGCACAGATACGCAGTATTTT
TRBD2,TRBV28,-,TRBJ2-7,CASAKGLAPYEQYF,TGTGCCAGCGCTAAGGGACTAGCTCCCTACGAGCAGTACTTC
TRBD2,TRBV9,-,TRBJ2-1,CASSALGLVGRGEQFF,TGTGCCAGCAGCGCCCTCGGACTAGTCGGGAGAGGAGAGCAGTTCTTC
TRBD2,TRBV9,-,TRBJ2-4,CASSVGEGAKNIQYF,TGTGCCAGCAGCGTAGGGGAGGGGGCCAAAAACATTCAGTACTTC